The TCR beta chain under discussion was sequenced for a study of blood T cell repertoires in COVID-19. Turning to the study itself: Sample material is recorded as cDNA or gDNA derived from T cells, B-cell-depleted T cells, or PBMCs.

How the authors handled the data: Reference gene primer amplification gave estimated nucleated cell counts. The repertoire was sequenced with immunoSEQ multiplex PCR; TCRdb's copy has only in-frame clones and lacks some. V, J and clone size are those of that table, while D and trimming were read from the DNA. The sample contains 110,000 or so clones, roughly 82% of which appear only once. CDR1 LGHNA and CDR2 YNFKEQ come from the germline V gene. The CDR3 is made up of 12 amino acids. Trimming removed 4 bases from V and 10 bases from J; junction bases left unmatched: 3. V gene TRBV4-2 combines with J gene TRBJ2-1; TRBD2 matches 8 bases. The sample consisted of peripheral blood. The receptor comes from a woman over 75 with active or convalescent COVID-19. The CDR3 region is CASSPEREEQFF. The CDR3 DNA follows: TGTGCCAGCAGCCCTGAGCGGGAGGAGCAGTTCTTC.